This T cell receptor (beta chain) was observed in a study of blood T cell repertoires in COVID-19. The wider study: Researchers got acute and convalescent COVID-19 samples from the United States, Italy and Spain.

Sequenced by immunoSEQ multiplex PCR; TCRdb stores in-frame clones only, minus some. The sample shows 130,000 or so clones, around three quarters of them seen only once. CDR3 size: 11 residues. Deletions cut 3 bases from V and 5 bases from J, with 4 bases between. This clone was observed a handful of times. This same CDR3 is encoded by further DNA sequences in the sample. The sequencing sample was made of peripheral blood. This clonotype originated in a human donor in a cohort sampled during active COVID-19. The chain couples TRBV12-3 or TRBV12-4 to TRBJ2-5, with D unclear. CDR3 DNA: TGTGCCAGCAGTTTCCGTGAGACCCAGTACTTC. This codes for CASSFRETQYF.